This T cell receptor beta chain was recovered during a study of shared clonotypes between healthy human individuals. Study summary: Each donor had three CD4 naive, three CD4 memory, two CD8 naive and one CD8 memory plate.

The assay was immunoSEQ multiplex PCR, and TCRdb's table has in-frame clones only and misses some. The sample shows 1,500,000 or so clones, around 98.5% of them seen only once. The source material was naive CD4+ T cells sorted from blood. Sample subset: CD45RA+ positively selected. The receptor was derived from a man younger than 45 in good health.

The CDR3 region is CASSSGQVPSYEQYF. The CDR3 bases are TGTGCCAGCAGCTCGGGACAGGTCCCTTCCTACGAGCAGTACTTC. The chain links TRBV5-4 to TRBJ2-7; 8 bases fit TRBD1. V gave up 3 bases and J gave up 1 base; unmatched junction bases: 6. The CDR3 totals 15 residues. Germline-derived CDR1 and CDR2 are SGHNT and YYREEE (reference sequence).